These T cell receptor beta chains were read from a single sample in a study of shared clonotypes between healthy human individuals. Generated by immunoSEQ multiplex PCR, the TCRdb table keeps only in-frame clones and is missing some. The sample holds some 2,000,000 clones, under 97% seen once. The source material was naive CD4+ T cells sorted from blood. These receptors were taken from a man younger than 30 in good health. Each CDR3 is given with its conserved first and last residue. The D gene is left open where the match is weak. Rows give clone size only sometimes, using once, few, many, or a class for an expanded clone.

j_call clone_size v_call d_call cdr3_aa cdr3_nt
TRBJ1-1 - TRBV11-2 - CASSLTLVTEAFF TGTGCCAGCAGCTTAACATTAGTCACTGAAGCTTTCTTT
TRBJ2-1 - TRBV7-2 TRBD2 CASSTRLAGVDEQFF TGTGCCAGCAGCACCCGACTAGCGGGAGTGGATGAGCAGTTCTTC
TRBJ2-5 once TRBV5-1 TRBD2 CASSLTSGSRETQYF TGCGCCAGCAGCTTGACTAGCGGGAGCCGGGAGACCCAGTACTTC
TRBJ1-5 - TRBV28 - CASSFRSPNHQPQHF TGTGCCAGCAGTTTTAGGAGCCCTAACCATCAGCCCCAGCATTTT
TRBJ1-4 - TRBV6-5 - CASSYSREKLFF TGTGCCAGCAGTTACTCTAGGGAAAAACTGTTTTTT
TRBJ1-6 once TRBV5-1 TRBD1 CASSLGQGGNSPLHF TGCGCCAGCAGCTTAGGACAGGGGGGGAATTCACCCCTCCACTTT
TRBJ2-5 - TRBV7-3 TRBD2 CASSLGGGSVQETQYF TGTGCCAGCAGCTTAGGCGGGGGGTCGGTCCAAGAGACCCAGTACTTC
TRBJ2-7 - TRBV6-1 - CATGRDYEQYF TGTGCCACAGGCAGGGACTACGAGCAGTACTTC
TRBJ2-7 - TRBV29-1 TRBD1 CSVEKGTDANEQYF TGCAGCGTCGAAAAAGGGACAGACGCAAACGAGCAGTACTTC
TRBJ1-2 - TRBV6-5 - CASSYVGLGYGYTF TGTGCCAGCAGTTACGTGGGCCTAGGGTATGGCTACACCTTC
TRBJ2-7 few TRBV20-1 - CSALSSYEQYF TGCAGTGCTTTAAGCTCCTACGAGCAGTACTTC
TRBJ2-5 - TRBV9 TRBD1 CASSVGYSGTGVQETQYF TGTGCCAGCAGCGTAGGGTATTCGGGGACAGGGGTCCAAGAGACCCAGTACTTC
TRBJ2-2 once TRBV6-1 - CASSEQGLLDTGELFF TGTGCCAGCAGTGAACAGGGTCTTCTGGACACCGGGGAGCTGTTTTTT
TRBJ1-1 - TRBV13 - CASTPGRRNTEAFF TGTGCCAGCACCCCCGGACGGCGGAACACTGAAGCTTTCTTT
TRBJ1-1 - TRBV28 - CASSRRRNTEAFF TGTGCCAGCAGCCGCAGGAGGAACACTGAAGCTTTCTTT
TRBJ1-4 - TRBV7-2 TRBD1 CASSQQGANEKLFF TGTGCCAGCAGCCAGCAGGGGGCAAATGAAAAACTGTTTTTT
TRBJ1-6 - TRBV4-3 TRBD1 CASSQDNLQGAGNSPLHF TGCGCCAGCAGCCAAGATAATTTGCAGGGGGCTGGTAATTCACCCCTCCACTTT
TRBJ1-2 few TRBV18 - CASSPAADYGYTF TGTGCCAGCTCACCGGCGGCGGACTATGGCTACACCTTC
TRBJ1-1 - TRBV6-5 - CASSYSPGGSTEAFF TGTGCCAGCAGTTACTCGCCGGGAGGGAGTACTGAAGCTTTCTTT
TRBJ2-5 - TRBV5-6 - CASSLTQTSRVGAQETQYF TGTGCCAGCAGCTTGACACAGACTAGTAGGGTAGGGGCTCAAGAGACCCAGTACTTC
TRBJ2-1 - TRBV2 TRBD1 CASSADRGSYNEQFF TGTGCCAGCAGCGCGGACAGGGGGTCCTACAATGAGCAGTTCTTC
TRBJ1-2 - TRBV23-1 - CASSQSCSFYGYTF TGCGCCAGCAGTCAATCGTGCAGCTTCTATGGCTACACCTTC
TRBJ2-2 - TRBV7-9 TRBD2 CASRPGGSAGELFF TGTGCCAGCCGTCCCGGGGGGAGCGCCGGGGAGCTGTTTTTT
TRBJ2-2 - TRBV5-1 TRBD1 CASSLSSGGANTGELFF TGCGCCAGCAGCTTGTCTTCAGGGGGCGCCAACACCGGGGAGCTGTTTTTT
TRBJ2-1 - TRBV4-1 TRBD2 CASSNFPKGSGAEEQFF TGCGCCAGCAGCAACTTTCCCAAGGGTAGCGGGGCGGAGGAGCAGTTCTTC
TRBJ1-2 - TRBV5-6 - CASSWGKGGLNYGYTF TGTGCCAGCAGCTGGGGAAAGGGAGGCCTAAACTATGGCTACACCTTC
TRBJ2-7 once TRBV10-3 - CAISEGTFYEQYF TGTGCCATCAGTGAGGGGACATTCTACGAGCAGTACTTC
TRBJ2-7 - TRBV30 TRBD2 CAWSGGTSGKYEQYF TGTGCCTGGAGTGGCGGGACTAGCGGGAAGTACGAGCAGTACTTC
TRBJ2-7 - TRBV10-3 TRBD2 CAISRLAGAYEQYF TGTGCCATCAGTCGACTAGCGGGCGCCTACGAGCAGTACTTC
TRBJ1-5 once TRBV5-1 - CASSLEGSSNQPQHF TGCGCCAGCAGCTTGGAGGGCTCAAGCAATCAGCCCCAGCATTTT
TRBJ2-2 - TRBV5-1 TRBD2 CASSPREGNTGELFF TGCGCCAGCAGCCCGAGGGAGGGAAACACCGGGGAGCTGTTTTTT
TRBJ1-5 - TRBV12-5 TRBD1 CASGPTRDSYNQPQHF TGTGCTAGTGGTCCGACTCGGGACAGCTACAATCAGCCCCAGCATTTT
TRBJ2-7 - TRBV5-1 - CASSSSQGGSSREQYF TGCGCCAGCAGCTCCTCACAGGGAGGGTCATCCCGGGAGCAGTACTTC
TRBJ2-2 - TRBV9 - CASSVFGGPVTGELFF TGTGCCAGCAGCGTATTTGGGGGCCCAGTCACCGGGGAGCTGTTTTTT
TRBJ2-3 - TRBV4-3 - CASSQASRETDTQYF TGCGCCAGCAGCCAAGCGTCCCGAGAAACAGATACGCAGTATTTT
TRBJ2-1 - TRBV6-5 TRBD2 CASSYRAGGGNEQFF TGTGCCAGCAGTTACAGAGCGGGGGGCGGAAATGAGCAGTTCTTC
TRBJ1-1 - TRBV11-2 TRBD1 CASSKPDRAEAFF TGTGCCAGCAGCAAGCCCGACAGGGCTGAAGCTTTCTTT
TRBJ2-7 - TRBV7-8 - CASSLGFGGDLYEQYF TGTGCCAGCAGCTTAGGTTTTGGGGGAGATTTATACGAGCAGTACTTC
TRBJ2-4 - TRBV28 - CATLEGFGTIQYF TGTGCCACTCTAGAAGGGTTCGGTACCATTCAGTACTTC
TRBJ2-1 - TRBV15 - CATSRDLNLVQFF TGTGCCACCAGCAGAGATCTCAATCTGGTGCAGTTCTTC
TRBJ2-3 - TRBV28 TRBD2 CASPPLTSGGFTDTQYF TGTGCCAGCCCCCCCCTGACTAGCGGGGGCTTTACAGATACGCAGTATTTT
TRBJ2-2 - TRBV7-2 TRBD2 CASSLVTSQTGELFF TGTGCCAGCAGCTTAGTGACTAGCCAAACCGGGGAGCTGTTTTTT
TRBJ2-6 - TRBV6-5 TRBD1 CASSKQGGANVLTF TGTGCCAGCAGTAAACAGGGGGGGGCCAACGTCCTGACTTTC
TRBJ2-2 - TRBV7-9 - CASSRAGNTGELFF TGTGCCAGCAGCCGAGCGGGGAACACCGGGGAGCTGTTTTTT
TRBJ1-1 - TRBV19 - CASSISAGKAFF TGTGCCAGTAGTATTTCGGCAGGGAAAGCTTTCTTT
TRBJ1-1 - TRBV9 - CASSVDLGTEAFF TGTGCCAGCAGCGTCGACTTGGGGACTGAAGCTTTCTTT
TRBJ2-2 - TRBV7-2 - CASSADSARGELFF TGTGCCAGCAGCGCGGACTCAGCTAGGGGGGAGCTGTTTTTT
TRBJ2-7 - TRBV9 - CARTAPHEQYF TGTGCCAGGACCGCACCTCACGAGCAGTACTTC
TRBJ1-2 once TRBV6-5 TRBD1 CASRRQGADYGYTF TGTGCCAGCAGGAGACAGGGGGCGGACTATGGCTACACCTTC
TRBJ1-2 - TRBV30 - CAWSVTGRNYGYTF TGTGCCTGGAGTGTTACAGGGAGGAACTATGGCTACACCTTC
TRBJ2-7 - TRBV6-1 - CASSVTRTASYEQYF TGTGCCAGCAGTGTGACAAGGACAGCATCCTACGAGCAGTACTTC